A selection of T cell receptor beta chains follows, all from one sample in a study of blood T cell repertoires in COVID-19. Sequencing was performed with immunoSEQ multiplex PCR; in TCRdb, only in-frame clones are kept and a portion is missing. Here the sample spans some 210,000 clones, 65% to 90% being singletons. The material sequenced was PBMCs or T cells enriched from blood (not recorded which). All receptors derive from a woman aged 50 to 65 with acute COVID-19. CDR3s include the opening cysteine and the closing phenylalanine or tryptophan.

v_call: TRBV13
cdr3_aa: CASSRRDSEAFF

v_call: TRBV7-9
cdr3_aa: CASRAGDFSTEQYF

v_call: TRBV7-2
cdr3_aa: CASSFRGFSYNEQFF

v_call: TRBV7-2
cdr3_aa: CASSLYSDLTQYF

v_call: TRBV28
cdr3_aa: CASSFGTSYGYTF

v_call: TRBV7-3
cdr3_aa: CASSPPTGVNTGELFF

v_call: TRBV11-2
cdr3_aa: CASSPRGEQYF

v_call: TRBV5-5
cdr3_aa: CASSLAGNGIGEQFF

v_call: TRBV5-4
cdr3_aa: CASSLAGTGNYGYTF

v_call: TRBV18
cdr3_aa: CASSPASGHNEQFF

v_call: TRBV19
cdr3_aa: CASTLTSLVTDTQYF

v_call: TRBV28
cdr3_aa: CASSRTGGKYEQYF

v_call: TRBV4-1
cdr3_aa: CASSRGLAGALNTGELFF

v_call: TRBV15
cdr3_aa: CATSRESGLQETQYF

v_call: TRBV5-8
cdr3_aa: CASSLTTTSSYNEQFF

v_call: TRBV6-2/TRBV6-3
cdr3_aa: CASSQDRAGTDTQYF

v_call: TRBV12-5
cdr3_aa: CASGLLPSGAYNEQFF

v_call: TRBV18
cdr3_aa: CASSPRQGYEQYF

v_call: TRBV6-5
cdr3_aa: CASRHGAGGPGELFF

v_call: TRBV5-1
cdr3_aa: CASAGGSEQYF

v_call: TRBV7-3
cdr3_aa: CASSLTGVGEQYF

v_call: TRBV27
cdr3_aa: CANPFSGRRYEQYF

v_call: TRBV6-5
cdr3_aa: CASSRGQVGELFF

v_call: TRBV5-1
cdr3_aa: CASSLATGGLATYF

v_call: TRBV27
cdr3_aa: CASSFTAGGTYEQYF

v_call: TRBV5-6
cdr3_aa: CASRFQGDRSPYGYTF

v_call: TRBV6-1
cdr3_aa: CASSEAQDSFNSPLHF